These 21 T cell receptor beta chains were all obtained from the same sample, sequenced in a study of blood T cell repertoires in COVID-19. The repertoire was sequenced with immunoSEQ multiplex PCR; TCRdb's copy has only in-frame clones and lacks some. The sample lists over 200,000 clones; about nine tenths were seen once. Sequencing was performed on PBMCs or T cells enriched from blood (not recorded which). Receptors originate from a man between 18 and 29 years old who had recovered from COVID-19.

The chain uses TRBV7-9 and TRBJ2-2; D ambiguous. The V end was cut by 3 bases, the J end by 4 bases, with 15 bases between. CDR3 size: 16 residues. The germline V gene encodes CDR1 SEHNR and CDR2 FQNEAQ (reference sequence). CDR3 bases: TGTGCCAGCAGCTTTACGATTCTGTCGGGCACCGGGGAGCTGTTTTTT. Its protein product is CASSFTILSGTGELFF.

Here the CDR3 DNA reads TGTGCCAGTAGTATTTTTTCCAGGGGAAATCAGCCCCAGCATTTT. It encodes CASSIFSRGNQPQHF. V usage is TRBV19 and J usage is TRBJ1-5; the D gene is possibly TRBD1 (6 bases). With 3 bases removed from V and 4 bases from J, the gap between germline ends came to 13 bases. Germline V gene lookup returns CDR1 LNHDA and CDR2 SQIVND (reference sequence). This CDR3 has 15 amino acids.

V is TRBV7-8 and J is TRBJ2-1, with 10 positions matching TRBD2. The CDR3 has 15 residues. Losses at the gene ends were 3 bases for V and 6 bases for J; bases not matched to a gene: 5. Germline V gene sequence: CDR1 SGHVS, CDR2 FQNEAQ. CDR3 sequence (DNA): TGTGCCAGCAGCTTCCTAGCGGGAGAGGTCAATGAGCAGTTCTTC. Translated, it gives CASSFLAGEVNEQFF.

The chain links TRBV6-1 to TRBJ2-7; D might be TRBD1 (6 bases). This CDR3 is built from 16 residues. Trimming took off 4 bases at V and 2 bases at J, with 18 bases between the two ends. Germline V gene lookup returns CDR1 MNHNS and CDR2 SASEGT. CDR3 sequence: CASSVPGTPSTYEQYF. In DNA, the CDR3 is TGTGCCAGCAGTGTGCCAGGGACACCTAGTACCTACGAGCAGTACTTC.

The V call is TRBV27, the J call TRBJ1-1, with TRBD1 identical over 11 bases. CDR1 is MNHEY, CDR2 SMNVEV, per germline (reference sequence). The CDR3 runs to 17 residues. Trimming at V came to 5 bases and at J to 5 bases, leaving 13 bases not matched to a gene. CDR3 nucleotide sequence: TGTGCCAGCAGTCCTAGTCCCGGGACAGGGGGGGGTACTGAAGCTTTCTTT. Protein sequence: CASSPSPGTGGGTEAFF.

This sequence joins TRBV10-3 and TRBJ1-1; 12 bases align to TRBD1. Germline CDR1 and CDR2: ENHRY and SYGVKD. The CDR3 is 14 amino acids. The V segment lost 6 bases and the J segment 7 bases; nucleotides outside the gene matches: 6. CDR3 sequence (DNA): TGTGCCATCAGGGGGGGACAGGGGGCTGTTGAAGCTTTCTTT. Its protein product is CAIRGGQGAVEAFF.

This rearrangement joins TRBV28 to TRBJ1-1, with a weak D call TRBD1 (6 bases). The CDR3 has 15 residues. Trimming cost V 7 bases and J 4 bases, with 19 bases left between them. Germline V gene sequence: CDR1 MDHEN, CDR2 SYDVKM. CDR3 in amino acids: CASTLPPGAGTEAFF. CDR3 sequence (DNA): TGTGCCAGCACCCTTCCCCCAGGGGCTGGCACTGAAGCTTTCTTT.

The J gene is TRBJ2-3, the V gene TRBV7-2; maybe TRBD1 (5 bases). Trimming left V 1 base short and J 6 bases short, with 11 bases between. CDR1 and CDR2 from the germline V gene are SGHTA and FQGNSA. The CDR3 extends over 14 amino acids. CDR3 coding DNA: TGTGCCAGCAGCTTAGGACAGCCCTCGGATACGCAGTATTTT. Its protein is CASSLGQPSDTQYF.

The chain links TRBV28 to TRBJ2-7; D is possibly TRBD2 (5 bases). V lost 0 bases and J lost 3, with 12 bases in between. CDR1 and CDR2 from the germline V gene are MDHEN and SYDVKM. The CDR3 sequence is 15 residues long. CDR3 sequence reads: CASSLWRESGYEQYF. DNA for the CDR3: TGTGCCAGCAGTTTATGGAGGGAGTCAGGCTACGAGCAGTACTTC.

The CDR3 loop reads CASSPVQGDEQYF. For the CDR3, the DNA is TGTGCCAGCTCACCCGTACAAGGGGACGAGCAGTACTTC. The chain links TRBV18 to TRBJ2-7, with D possibly being TRBD1 (5 bases). Germline assignment: CDR1 KGHSH and CDR2 LQKENI. Deletions cut 3 bases from V and 5 bases from J, with 11 bases between. This CDR3 region has 13 residues.

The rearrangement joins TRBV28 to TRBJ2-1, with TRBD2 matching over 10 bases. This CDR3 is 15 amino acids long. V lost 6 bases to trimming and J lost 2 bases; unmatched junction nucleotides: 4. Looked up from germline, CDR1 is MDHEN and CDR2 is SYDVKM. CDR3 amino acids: CASSSGTSAYNEQFF. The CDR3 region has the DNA TGTGCCAGCAGCTCCGGGACTAGCGCCTACAATGAGCAGTTCTTC.

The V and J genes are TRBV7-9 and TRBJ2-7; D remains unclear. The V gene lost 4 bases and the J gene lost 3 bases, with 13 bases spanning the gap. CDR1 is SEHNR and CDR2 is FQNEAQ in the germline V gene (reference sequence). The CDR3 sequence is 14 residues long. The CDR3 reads CASSYSGLNYEQYF. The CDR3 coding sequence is TGTGCCAGCAGCTATAGTGGGCTAAACTACGAGCAGTACTTC.

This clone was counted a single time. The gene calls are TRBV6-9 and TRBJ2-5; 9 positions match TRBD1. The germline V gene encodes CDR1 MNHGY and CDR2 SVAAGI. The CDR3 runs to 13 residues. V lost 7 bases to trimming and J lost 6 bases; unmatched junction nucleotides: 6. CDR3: CASTTGGTQTQYF. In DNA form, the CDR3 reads TGTGCCAGCACAACAGGGGGCACTCAGACCCAGTACTTC.

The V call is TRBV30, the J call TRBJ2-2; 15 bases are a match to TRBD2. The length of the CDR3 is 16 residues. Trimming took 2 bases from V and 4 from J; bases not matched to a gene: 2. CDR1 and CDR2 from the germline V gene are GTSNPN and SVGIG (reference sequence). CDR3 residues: CAWSWGLAGGTGELFF. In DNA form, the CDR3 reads TGTGCCTGGAGTTGGGGACTAGCGGGGGGCACCGGGGAGCTGTTTTTT.

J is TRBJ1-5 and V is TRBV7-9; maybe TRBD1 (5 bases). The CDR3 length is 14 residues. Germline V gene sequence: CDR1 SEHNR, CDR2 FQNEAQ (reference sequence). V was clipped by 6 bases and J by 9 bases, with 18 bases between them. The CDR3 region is CASSQREGQGPQHF. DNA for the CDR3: TGTGCCAGCAGTCAAAGGGAGGGGCAGGGGCCCCAGCATTTT.

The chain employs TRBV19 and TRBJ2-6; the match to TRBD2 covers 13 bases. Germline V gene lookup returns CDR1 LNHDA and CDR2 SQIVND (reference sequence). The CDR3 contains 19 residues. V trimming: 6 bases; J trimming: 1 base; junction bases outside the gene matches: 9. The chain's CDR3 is CASSQGLAGTLSGANVLTF. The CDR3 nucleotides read TGTGCCAGTAGCCAGGGACTAGCGGGGACCTTATCTGGGGCCAACGTCCTGACTTTC. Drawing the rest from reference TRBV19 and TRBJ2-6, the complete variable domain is DGGITQSPKYLFRKEGQNVTLSCEQNLNHDAMYWYRQDPGQGLRLIYYSQIVNDFQKGDIAEGYSVSREKKESFPLTVTSAQKNPTAFYLCASSQGLAGTLSGANVLTFGAGSRLTVL.

This CDR3 is CASSFGGGGTEAFF. The CDR3 nucleotides are TGTGCCAGCAGCTTTGGTGGGGGAGGCACTGAAGCTTTCTTT. This sequence joins TRBV11-2 and TRBJ1-1; D is perhaps TRBD1 (5 bases). V shed 3 bases and J shed 4 bases, with 12 bases lying between them. This CDR3 spans 14 amino acids. In germline, CDR1 is SGHAT, CDR2 FQNNGV.

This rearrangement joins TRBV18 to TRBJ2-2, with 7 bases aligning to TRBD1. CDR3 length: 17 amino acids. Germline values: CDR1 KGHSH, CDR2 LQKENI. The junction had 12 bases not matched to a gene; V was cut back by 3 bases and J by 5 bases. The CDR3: CASSPPVSRRGTGELFF. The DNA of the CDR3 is TGTGCCAGCTCACCCCCGGTCTCACGCAGGGGGACCGGGGAGCTGTTTTTT. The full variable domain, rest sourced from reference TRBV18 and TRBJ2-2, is NAGVMQNPRHLVRRRGQEARLRCSPMKGHSHVYWYRQLPEEGLKFMVYLQKENIIDESGMPKERFSAEFPKEGPSILRIQQVVRGDSAAYFCASSPPVSRRGTGELFFGEGSRLTVL.

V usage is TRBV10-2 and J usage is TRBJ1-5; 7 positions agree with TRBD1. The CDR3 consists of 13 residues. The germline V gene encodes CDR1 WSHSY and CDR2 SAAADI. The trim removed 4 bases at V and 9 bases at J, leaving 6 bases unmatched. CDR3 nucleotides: TGCGCCAGCAGTGGGGCAGGGGGGCGGCCCCAGCATTTT. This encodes CASSGAGGRPQHF.

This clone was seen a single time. The CDR3 sequence: CASSFVLPNTEAFF. Here the CDR3 DNA reads TGTGCCAGCAGCTTTGTTCTCCCGAACACTGAAGCTTTCTTT. The chain uses TRBV7-9 and TRBJ1-1, with no clear D. The germline V gene has CDR1 SEHNR and CDR2 FQNEAQ (reference sequence). V was cut by 3 bases and J by 1 base, with 9 bases left in between. CDR3 size: 14 residues.

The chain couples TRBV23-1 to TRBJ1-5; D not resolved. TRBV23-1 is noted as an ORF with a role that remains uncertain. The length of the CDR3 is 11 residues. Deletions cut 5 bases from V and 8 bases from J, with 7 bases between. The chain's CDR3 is CASSYYKPQHF. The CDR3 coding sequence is TGCGCCAGCAGTTATTATAAGCCCCAGCATTTT.